The T cell receptor beta chain under discussion was sequenced for a study of cytomegalovirus exposure and HLA in healthy donors. Study-wide findings and caveats: The majority of CMV-associated TCR beta chains were reported as apparently HLA-restricted in a later analysis.

PCR amplification relied on 60 Vbeta primers (plus 13 Jbeta primers). Clones were read by immunoSEQ multiplex PCR, and TCRdb kept only the in-frame ones, dropping some. The table records 110,000 to 150,000 clones, 80% of them present only once. This CDR3 is built from 13 residues. The V gene's germline CDR1 is MGHDK and CDR2 SYGVNS. V was pared by 8 bases and J by 7 bases, with 7 bases of the junction left unmatched. In regard to this clone: Antigen specificity is unknown.

J is TRBJ2-2 and V is TRBV25-1; 7 bases agree with TRBD1. The sample consisted of PBMCs. The TCR comes from a female donor in good health and CMV-seronegative. The DNA of the CDR3 is TGTGCCAGCGAAAACACAGGGGACGGGGAGCTGTTTTTT. Its protein is CASENTGDGELFF.